Listed below are T cell receptor beta chains from one sample, sequenced in a study of OX40 agonist ivuxolimab in advanced cancers. The data were produced by immunoSEQ multiplex PCR, yet TCRdb's version contains in-frame clones alone and is incomplete. There are tens of thousands of clones in the sample; about 93% occur only once, and 15% to 18% lies in the top ten. The sample consisted of CD4+ or CD8+ T cells sorted from blood, taken in a trial of the OX40 agonist ivuxolimab. Receptors were obtained from an adult with an advanced solid tumor such as melanoma, head and neck, liver or kidney cancer. The CDR3 runs from the conserved cysteine through the conserved F or W. Fields, in order: J gene, D gene, V gene, clone size, CDR3 protein, CDR3 DNA. D genes are given only for firm matches. Clone size is given for some rows only: seen once, a few or many times, or a class if the clone is expanded.

>TRBJ2-2|NA|TRBV5-4|once
CASSFSGNTGELFF
TGTGCCAGCAGCTTTTCTGGGAACACCGGGGAGCTGTTTTTT
>TRBJ1-4|TRBD1|TRBV6-5|NA
CASSFGTGAPNEKLFF
TGTGCCAGCAGTTTTGGGACAGGGGCCCCGAATGAAAAACTGTTTTTT
>TRBJ1-4|TRBD1|TRBV5-1|NA
CASSLVQGATNEKLFF
TGCGCCAGCAGCTTGGTTCAGGGGGCAACTAATGAAAAACTGTTTTTT
>TRBJ2-7|TRBD2|TRBV7-2|NA
CASSLKRGAYEQYF
TGTGCCAGCAGCTTAAAGCGGGGGGCCTACGAGCAGTACTTC
>TRBJ2-5|TRBD2|TRBV27|NA
CASMASGSQETQYF
TGTGCCAGCATGGCTAGCGGGAGCCAAGAGACCCAGTACTTC
>TRBJ1-1|TRBD1|TRBV5-6|NA
CASSLAGGATEAFF
TGTGCCAGCAGCTTGGCAGGGGGCGCCACTGAAGCTTTCTTT
>TRBJ1-1|TRBD1|TRBV19|NA
CASSIRDRDTEAFF
TGTGCCAGTAGTATCCGGGACAGAGACACTGAAGCTTTCTTT
>TRBJ2-3|NA|TRBV6-1|NA
CASSRRGLSTDTQYF
TGTGCCAGCAGCCGGCGGGGTTTAAGCACAGATACGCAGTATTTT
>TRBJ2-1|NA|TRBV5-2|NA
CASSPRGGRAYNEQFF
TGCGCCAGCAGCCCCCGAGGAGGGCGGGCCTACAATGAGCAGTTCTTC
>TRBJ2-2|NA|TRBV10-3|NA
CAIKTELFF
TGTGCCATCAAAACGGAGCTGTTTTTT
>TRBJ2-7|TRBD1|TRBV28|NA
CASSFGTGYEQYF
TGTGCCAGCAGTTTTGGGACAGGCTACGAGCAGTACTTC
>TRBJ1-4|NA|TRBV28|NA
CASSLRLGGGREKLFF
TGTGCCAGCAGTTTACGATTGGGGGGCGGACGGGAAAAACTGTTTTTT
>TRBJ2-1|NA|TRBV14|NA
CASSHGGQQFF
TGTGCCAGCAGCCACGGGGGGCAGCAGTTCTTC
>TRBJ2-1|TRBD2|TRBV27|NA
CASSTGTSGTLSYNEQFF
TGTGCCAGCAGTACCGGGACTAGCGGGACCCTCTCCTACAATGAGCAGTTCTTC
>TRBJ2-7|TRBD2|TRBV19|NA
CASKTPIAGAIYEQYF
TGTGCCAGTAAGACCCCAATAGCGGGAGCGATCTACGAGCAGTACTTC
>TRBJ1-2|NA|TRBV19|NA
CASRDSLRGYTF
TGTGCCAGTAGGGACTCCCTCAGAGGCTACACCTTC
>TRBJ2-3|NA|TRBV5-1|NA
CASSLGDGRVGTDTQYF
TGCGCCAGCAGCTTGGGAGATGGCAGGGTGGGCACAGATACGCAGTATTTT
>TRBJ2-7|NA|TRBV7-2|NA
CASTRGSGSYEQYF
TGTGCCAGCACCCGGGGTAGCGGCTCCTACGAGCAGTACTTC
>TRBJ2-5|NA|TRBV29-1|once
CSVEGFRGLQETQYF
TGCAGCGTGGAAGGGTTCAGGGGCCTACAAGAGACCCAGTACTTC
>TRBJ2-1|TRBD1|TRBV28|NA
CASSMTSTGWTYNEQFF
TGTGCCAGCAGTATGACTTCGACAGGGTGGACCTACAATGAGCAGTTCTTC
>TRBJ2-7|NA|TRBV27|NA
CASSLRTVYEQYF
TGTGCCAGCAGTCTACGGACAGTTTACGAGCAGTACTTC
>TRBJ1-2|NA|TRBV4-3|NA
CASSQEASGTHYGYTF
TGCGCCAGCAGCCAAGAAGCAAGCGGGACACACTATGGCTACACCTTC
>TRBJ1-1|TRBD1|TRBV27|NA
CASTTGTGGSTEAFF
TGTGCCAGCACCACGGGGACAGGGGGGTCCACTGAAGCTTTCTTT
>TRBJ2-7|TRBD1|TRBV19|NA
CASSRQGAYEQYF
TGTGCCAGTAGTCGGCAGGGGGCGTACGAGCAGTACTTC
>TRBJ2-1|TRBD2|TRBV7-3|NA
CASSLMAGGYNEQFF
TGTGCCAGCAGCTTGATGGCGGGAGGGTACAATGAGCAGTTCTTC
>TRBJ1-2|TRBD1|TRBV19|NA
CASSIKGTAYYGYTF
TGTGCCAGTAGTATAAAGGGGACAGCCTATTATGGCTACACCTTC
>TRBJ2-5|NA|TRBV6-4|NA
CASSDSQETQYF
TGTGCCAGCAGTGACTCCCAAGAGACCCAGTACTTC
>TRBJ2-2|NA|TRBV27|NA
CASSFLGPVGELFF
TGTGCCAGCAGTTTCCTCGGACCAGTCGGGGAGCTGTTTTTT
>TRBJ2-1|NA|TRBV4-3|NA
CASSQVAGPSYNEQFF
TGCGCCAGCAGCCAAGTGGCGGGCCCGTCCTACAATGAGCAGTTCTTC
>TRBJ2-7|NA|TRBV7-9|NA
CASSSGGSYEQYF
TGTGCCAGCAGCTCTGGGGGGTCCTACGAGCAGTACTTC
>TRBJ1-2|NA|TRBV5-8|NA
CASSPDTGYTF
TGTGCCAGCAGCCCGGACACTGGCTACACCTTC
>TRBJ2-1|NA|TRBV28|NA
CASSLRTPYNEQFF
TGTGCCAGCAGTCTCAGGACTCCCTACAATGAGCAGTTCTTC
>TRBJ1-5|NA|TRBV15|few
CATRSGNQPQHF
TGTGCCACCAGATCCGGCAATCAGCCCCAGCATTTT
>TRBJ2-1|NA|TRBV7-2|NA
CASSYGGVSYNEQFF
TGTGCCAGCAGCTACGGCGGGGTTTCCTACAATGAGCAGTTCTTC